This is a list of T cell receptor beta chains from one sample in a study of Graves' ophthalmopathy and Graves' hyperthyroidism. TCRdb called the multiplex PCR reads again in MiXCR, with one record for every CDR3 protein. In the table there are about 400,000 distinct CDR3 sequences, just over 15% of which are singletons. Sample: peripheral blood. These receptors were taken from a woman between 18 and 29 years old with stable Graves' hyperthyroidism. CDR3s include the opening cysteine and the closing phenylalanine or tryptophan. The D gene is left open where the match is weak. Only part of the rows carry a size: once, few, many, or a class if the clone is expanded.

TRBV20-1	TRBJ1-5	TRBD1	many	TGCAGTGCTGGGCGGGGACAGGGTTTAACGCCCCAGCATTTT	CSAGRGQGLTPQHF
TRBV6-5	TRBJ2-7	TRBD1	.	TGTGCCAGCAGTTACACACCGGGACAGGGACGTGGCGAGCAGTACTTC	CASSYTPGQGRGEQYF
TRBV7-8	TRBJ1-2	TRBD1	many	TGTGCCAGCAGCCCCAGGACAGGGGTTACCTATGGCTACACCTTC	CASSPRTGVTYGYTF
TRBV11-2	TRBJ2-5	.	.	TGTGCCAGCAGCTTCCGGATATTCCAAGAGACCCAGTACTTC	CASSFRIFQETQYF
TRBV6-5	TRBJ1-2	.	many	TGTGCCAGCAGTTACTCGACACAGGACGTTCGGGGCTACACCTTC	CASSYSTQDVRGYTF
TRBV5-1	TRBJ2-5	TRBD1	.	TGCGCCAGCAGCTTGGGAGACAGGGGGCGCGAAGAGACCCAGTACTTC	CASSLGDRGREETQYF
TRBV18	TRBJ1-2	.	many	TGTGCCAGCTCACTTTACAGGGAGGTTGGCTATGGCTACACCTTC	CASSLYREVGYGYTF
TRBV7-8	TRBJ2-5	.	many	TGTGCCAGCAGCCCCCGAGGGGGCCCGGGGGCTAGGGTGACCCAGTACTTC	CASSPRGGPGARVTQYF
TRBV6-1	TRBJ2-7	.	many	TGTGCCAGCAGTGAGGTAAAGGAGCAGTACTTC	CASSEVKEQYF
TRBV3-1	TRBJ1-5	.	few	TGTGCCAGCGACGAGGGTTTTCAGCCCCAGCATTTT	CASDEGFQPQHF
TRBV11-2	TRBJ2-7	.	many	TGTGCCAGCAGCTTAGATGCTAGCGAAAGCTCCTACGAGCAGTACTTC	CASSLDASESSYEQYF
TRBV28	TRBJ2-5	TRBD2	many	TGTGCCAGCAAGGGTAGCGGGGGGGCGAGAGAGACCCAGTACTTC	CASKGSGGARETQYF
TRBV7-9	TRBJ1-3	.	many	TGTGCCAGCAGCTCGATCTACTCTGGAAACACCATATATTTT	CASSSIYSGNTIYF
TRBV7-2	TRBJ1-2	TRBD1	many	TGTGCCAGCAGCTTCGGAGGACAGGGGCGGAACTATGGCTACACCTTC	CASSFGGQGRNYGYTF
TRBV6-5	TRBJ1-5	TRBD1	many	TGTGCCAGCAGTTACGGACAGGCTAGCAATCAGCCCCAGCATTTT	CASSYGQASNQPQHF
TRBV27	TRBJ2-5	TRBD2	.	TGTGCCAGCAGTTTAGGAAGCGGGGGGCGTCCCGGGGAGACCCAGTACTTC	CASSLGSGGRPGETQYF
TRBV24-1	TRBJ1-1	.	many	TGTGCCACCAGTGATCCCGTCGAACAGGGAGCTTTCTTT	CATSDPVEQGAFF
TRBV6-5	TRBJ1-2	TRBD1	many	TGTGCCAGCAGTTACCAGGGGGAAAACTATGGCTACACCTTC	CASSYQGENYGYTF
TRBV6-5	TRBJ1-3	.	many	TGTGCCAGCAGTTACTTGGGTCTCTCTGGAAACACCATATATTTT	CASSYLGLSGNTIYF
TRBV7-9	TRBJ2-5	.	many	TGTGCCAGCAGCCCCCCCGGGACGGCTCAAGAGACCCAGTACTTC	CASSPPGTAQETQYF
TRBV6-1	TRBJ1-2	.	few	TGTGCTCTTATGGACTCTGTTTTTGGCTACACCTTC	CALMDSVFGYTF
TRBV15	TRBJ2-5	.	many	TGTGCCACCAGCAGAGGTCCCGCCGGCAGGCATCAAGAGACCCAGTACTTC	CATSRGPAGRHQETQYF
TRBV12-3/TRBV12-4	TRBJ1-1	.	many	TGTGCCAGCAGCCACACCTACGCAGGGGTCGTCCTCCCCACTGAAGCTTTCTTT	CASSHTYAGVVLPTEAFF
TRBV6-1	TRBJ1-5	TRBD1	many	TGTGCCAGCAGCCTGGACAGGGGGGGTGAGAGGACGCCCCAGCATTTT	CASSLDRGGERTPQHF
TRBV29-1	TRBJ1-1	.	few	TGCAGCGTTCGGGGGCCGAACACTGAAGCTTTCTTT	CSVRGPNTEAFF
TRBV6-1	TRBJ2-6	.	many	TGTGCCAGCAGTGAGACAGCCTCTGGGGCCAACGTCCTGACTTTC	CASSETASGANVLTF
TRBV29-1	TRBJ2-7	.	many	TGCAGCGCAGTCCAGTGGCGCGATGGGCCCTACGAGCAGTACTTC	CSAVQWRDGPYEQYF
TRBV6-1	TRBJ2-7	.	few	TGTGCCACAAAATCGGGCGCGAGGGAGTACTTC	CATKSGAREYF
TRBV7-3	TRBJ2-7	.	many	TGTGCCAGCAGCTTAAGGGGCGGGGACGAGCAGTACTTC	CASSLRGGDEQYF
TRBV29-1	TRBJ2-5	.	many	TGCAGCGTCTCCAGGGGAGGACAAGAGACCCAGTACTTC	CSVSRGGQETQYF
TRBV12-3/TRBV12-4	TRBJ1-2	TRBD1	many	TGTGCCAGCAGCAGGGGGTCCGCAGCTAACTATGGCTACACCTTC	CASSRGSAANYGYTF
TRBV27	TRBJ2-2	TRBD2	many	TGTGCCAGCTCTCCGTATAGCGGGGTTACAACGGGCACCGGGGAGCTGTTTTTT	CASSPYSGVTTGTGELFF
TRBV6-5	TRBJ1-1	.	many	TGTGCCAGCAGTTACCGACCCACACAAGCGTACACTGAAGCTTTCTTT	CASSYRPTQAYTEAFF
TRBV12-3/TRBV12-4	TRBJ2-5	.	.	TGTGCCAGCAGTTTCGTTAGGGCCCTAAAACAAGAGACCCAGTACTTC	CASSFVRALKQETQYF
TRBV6-2/TRBV6-3	TRBJ1-2	TRBD1	.	TGTGCCAGCAGTTCCAAGATCACAGGGGTTGGCTACACCTTC	CASSSKITGVGYTF
TRBV20-1	TRBJ2-2	TRBD1	many	TGCAGTGCAAACCGGGACAGGGGTCTTCGGGGCGGGGAGCTGTTTTTT	CSANRDRGLRGGELFF
TRBV4-1	TRBJ1-2	.	many	TGCGCCAGCAGCCAAGCGACAGATAACTATGGCTACACCTTC	CASSQATDNYGYTF
TRBV27	TRBJ1-6	.	.	TGTGCCAGCAGTATCGGCCCAAATTCACCCCCCCACTTT	CASSIGPNSPPHF
TRBV19	TRBJ1-5	TRBD1	many	TGTGCCAGTAGCGAGACAGGGGGCGTGTATCAGCCCCAGCATTTT	CASSETGGVYQPQHF
TRBV12-3/TRBV12-4	TRBJ2-7	TRBD2	.	TGTGCCAGCAGTCCCTCTAGCGGGGGGGCCAGTGTAGAGCAGTACTTC	CASSPSSGGASVEQYF
TRBV11-1	TRBJ2-2	TRBD2	.	TGTGCCAGCAGCTTAGTAGCGGGAGTGGACACCGGGGAGCTGTTTTTT	CASSLVAGVDTGELFF
TRBV6-2/TRBV6-3	TRBJ1-2	.	many	TGTGCCAGTTCCAGGGTCGGTGGCTACACCTTC	CASSRVGGYTF
TRBV19	TRBJ1-3	.	many	TGTGCCAGTAGACCGAGGGACGCACCGTTGAGTTGGAACACCATATATTTT	CASRPRDAPLSWNTIYF
TRBV28	TRBJ1-3	.	many	TGTGCCAGCAGCCTTTCAATAGACACCATATATTTT	CASSLSIDTIYF
TRBV12-3/TRBV12-4	TRBJ2-2	TRBD2	many	TGTGCCAGCAGTTTCCCTAGCGGGTTAACCACCGGGGAGCTGTTTTTT	CASSFPSGLTTGELFF
TRBV27	TRBJ1-1	.	many	TGTGCCAGCAGTTTATGGGGCGGGGGCCCAACGAACACTGAAGCTTTCTTT	CASSLWGGGPTNTEAFF
TRBV24-1	TRBJ2-5	.	few	TGTGCCACCAGTGATGGGACGGAGACCCAGTACTTC	CATSDGTETQYF
TRBV29-1	TRBJ1-1	.	many	TGCAGCGCCGCTCGGAACACTGAAGCTTTCTTT	CSAARNTEAFF
TRBV5-1	TRBJ1-1	.	many	TGCGCCAGCAGCCCGACCACAGGACTTGAAGCTTTCTTT	CASSPTTGLEAFF
TRBV2	TRBJ1-2	TRBD1	many	TGTGCCAGCGAGGGACAGGGGAATGGCTACACCTTC	CASEGQGNGYTF
TRBV12-3/TRBV12-4	TRBJ2-7	TRBD2	many	TGTGCCAGCAGTTTGAGGGGCGGGGGGGACTACGAGCAGTACTTC	CASSLRGGGDYEQYF
TRBV6-1	TRBJ1-6	.	few	TGTGCCAGTGGCGAAGGTTCACCCCTCCACTTT	CASGEGSPLHF
TRBV6-1	TRBJ2-2	TRBD1	.	TGTGCCAGCAGACCGGGACAGGGGGCGTCGGGGGAGCTGTTTTTT	CASRPGQGASGELFF